One T cell receptor (beta chain) is described in this entry. Its antigen is unidentified. This sample was taken from a study of cytomegalovirus exposure and HLA in healthy donors. Study-wide results and limits: As a later analysis revealed, the rate of TCR association differed by HLA locus, with DRB1 most and HLA-C fewest.

V gave up 3 bases and J gave up 8 bases, with 10 bases separating them. Germline assignment: CDR1 DFQATT and CDR2 SNEGSKA (reference sequence). The CDR3 covers 11 residues. With 60 Vbeta and 13 Jbeta primers, the PCR was carried out. TCRdb keeps only in-frame clones here, not all; method: immunoSEQ multiplex PCR. The sample lists some 90,000 clones, roughly four fifths occurring once. The specimen was PBMCs. This receptor was taken from a human donor in good health. The chain uses TRBV20-1 and TRBJ1-2; weak D call: TRBD1 (5 bases). CDR3 region: CSARPDRGYTF. The CDR3 DNA is TGCAGTGCTAGGCCCGACAGAGGCTACACCTTC.